These 22 T cell receptor beta chains share one sample of origin, sequenced in a study of blood T cell repertoires in COVID-19. Measured with immunoSEQ multiplex PCR; TCRdb has only the in-frame clones, and not every one. The sample contains about 400,000 clones, less than 90% of which appear only once. The sequenced sample consisted of PBMCs or T cells enriched from blood (not recorded which). The receptors come from a woman aged 30 to 39 who had recovered from COVID-19.

The chain combines TRBV28 with TRBJ1-2; D unclear. From germline, CDR1 is MDHEN and CDR2 SYDVKM. The V gene lost 1 base and the J gene lost 6 bases, with 9 bases spanning the gap. This CDR3 spans 13 amino acids. The chain's CDR3 is CASSLYAGNGYTF. CDR3 DNA sequence: TGTGCCAGCAGTTTATACGCGGGGAATGGCTACACCTTC.

This clone was observed a single time. This chain joins TRBV7-2 and TRBJ2-5; TRBD2 matches at 7 bases. The CDR3 covers 16 residues. V trimming: 2 bases; J trimming: 4 bases; junction bases outside the gene matches: 10. Germline CDR1 and CDR2: SGHTA and FQGNSA. CDR3 nucleotide sequence: TGTGCCAGCAGCTTAAGTACGGGAGGTGCGGGAGAGACCCAGTACTTC. Protein product: CASSLSTGGAGETQYF.

The V and J genes are TRBV19 and TRBJ1-2, with TRBD1 as a possible D gene (5 bases). Germline values: CDR1 LNHDA, CDR2 SQIVND (reference sequence). V was shortened by 4 bases and J by 5 bases, with 17 bases between the two germline ends. The CDR3 contains 15 residues. CDR3: CASSNSQAFPYGYTF. The DNA of the CDR3 is TGTGCCAGTAGTAATTCACAGGCTTTTCCTTATGGCTACACCTTC.

The gene calls are TRBV7-8 and TRBJ2-5; D might be TRBD2 (6 bases). The CDR3 length is 16 residues. The ends were cut back, 1 base at V and 3 bases at J, with 15 bases in the middle. Germline-derived CDR1 and CDR2 are SGHVS and FQNEAQ. This CDR3 reads CASSLVIGGFEETQYF. CDR3 bases: TGTGCCAGCAGCTTAGTTATTGGGGGGTTCGAAGAGACCCAGTACTTC.

Only one count was recorded for this clone. This chain uses TRBV7-8 with TRBJ1-2, with TRBD1 as a possible D gene (5 bases). The CDR3 is 14 amino acids. Germline V lookup: CDR1 SGHVS, CDR2 FQNEAQ. The germline V and J ends were trimmed by 5 bases and 2 bases, with 12 bases remaining between them. The CDR3 DNA is TGTGCCAGCAGCCCCTCCCAGGGAAACTATGGCTACACCTTC. Amino acids: CASSPSQGNYGYTF.

The count of this clone is one. The chain carries TRBV3-1 (or the pseudogene TRBV3-2) and TRBJ2-1; TRBD2 aligns across 8 bases. The length of the CDR3 is 14 residues. Losses at the gene ends were 5 bases for V and 5 bases for J; bases not matched to a gene: 5. Germline values: CDR1 LGHDT, CDR2 YNNKEL (reference sequence). The chain's CDR3 is CASSYRGGNNEQFF. CDR3 sequence (DNA): TGTGCCAGCAGCTACCGGGGGGGTAACAATGAGCAGTTCTTC.

The chain couples TRBV19 to TRBJ1-5; unclear D gene. From germline, CDR1 is LNHDA and CDR2 SQIVND (reference sequence). V was trimmed by 2 bases and J by 3 bases, leaving 14 bases between them. This CDR3 is 16 amino acids long. The CDR3 protein is CASSIRRAPSNQPQHF. For the CDR3, the DNA is TGTGCCAGTAGTATAAGGAGGGCGCCGTCCAATCAGCCCCAGCATTTT.

V and J are TRBV4-1 and TRBJ2-1, with TRBD2 matching 9 bases. Per the germline V gene, CDR1 is MGHRA and CDR2 is YSYEKL. This CDR3 is 17 amino acids long. V lost 0 bases to trimming and J lost 0 bases; unmatched junction nucleotides: 3. The CDR3 spells CASSQESSGASYNEQFF. The DNA of the CDR3 is TGCGCCAGCAGCCAAGAGTCTAGCGGGGCCTCCTACAATGAGCAGTTCTTC.

V usage is TRBV28 and J usage is TRBJ1-4, with 7 bases identical to TRBD1. The CDR3 is 14 residues long. CDR1 MDHEN and CDR2 SYDVKM come from the germline V gene. The V and J ends lost 6 bases and 6 bases, in that order; junction bases with no gene match: 7. CDR3 sequence (DNA): TGTGCCAGCAGCCTACAGGGGCGGGATGAAAAACTGTTTTTT. Residues: CASSLQGRDEKLFF.

V is TRBV15 and J is TRBJ2-1, with 8 positions matching TRBD1. Losses at the gene ends were 4 bases for V and 5 bases for J; bases not matched to a gene: 1. The germline gives CDR1 LNHNV, CDR2 YYDKDF (reference sequence). The CDR3 is made up of 13 amino acids. The CDR3 reads CATSTDRDNEQFF. The DNA for the CDR3 is TGTGCCACCAGCACGGACAGGGACAATGAGCAGTTCTTC. Complete variable domain (other parts from reference TRBV15 and TRBJ2-1): DAMVIQNPRYQVTQFGKPVTLSCSQTLNHNVMYWYQQKSSQAPKLLFHYYDKDFNNEADTPDNFQSRRPNTSFCFLDIRSPGLGDTAMYLCATSTDRDNEQFFGPGTRLTVL.

This clone occurred once. J is TRBJ1-1 and V is TRBV5-1; the match to TRBD1 covers 9 bases. CDR3 length: 17 residues. The V segment lost 1 base and the J segment 0 bases; nucleotides outside the gene matches: 7. The germline V gene has CDR1 SGHRS and CDR2 YFSETQ. The CDR3 sequence: CASSLTGGQALNTEAFF. In nucleotides, the CDR3 is TGCGCCAGCAGCTTGACAGGGGGCCAGGCGCTGAACACTGAAGCTTTCTTT.

The chain carries TRBV28 and TRBJ2-3; 10 bases are shared with TRBD2. This CDR3 comprises 17 residues. V was clipped by 3 bases and J by 6 bases; unmatched bases: 12. CDR1 and CDR2 from the germline V gene are MDHEN and SYDVKM. Written as DNA, the CDR3 is TGTGCCAGCAGTTTCCCCGGACTAGCGGCCCCGGACGATACGCAGTATTTT. It encodes CASSFPGLAAPDDTQYF.

The rearrangement uses TRBV9 and TRBJ1-5; D is perhaps TRBD1 (5 bases). The CDR3 runs 15 residues. Germline V gene sequence: CDR1 SGDLS, CDR2 YYNGEE. Trimming took off 2 bases at V and 2 bases at J, with 11 bases between the two ends. The CDR3, as DNA: TGTGCCAGCAGCGTGGGGGGGTCGGGCAATCAGCCCCAGCATTTT. Protein product: CASSVGGSGNQPQHF.

V gene TRBV7-8 combines with J gene TRBJ1-3, with D maybe TRBD1 (5 bases). V was trimmed by 4 bases and J by 0 bases, leaving 10 bases between them. Germline lookup yields CDR1 SGHVS and CDR2 FQNEAQ. The CDR3 consists of 15 residues. The CDR3 loop is CASSSDRSSGNTIYF. DNA of the CDR3: TGTGCCAGCAGCTCCGACAGAAGCTCTGGAAACACCATATATTTT. The full variable domain, with the rest looked up from reference TRBV7-8 and TRBJ1-3, is GAGVSQSPRYKVAKRGQDVALRCDPISGHVSLFWYQQALGQGPEFLTYFQNEAQLDKSGLPSDRFFAERPEGSVSTLKIQRTQQEDSAVYLCASSSDRSSGNTIYFGEGSWLTVV.

The V call is TRBV5-1, the J call TRBJ1-1, with D possibly matching TRBD1 (5 bases). Looked up from germline, CDR1 is SGHRS and CDR2 is YFSETQ. The ends were cut back, 0 bases at V and 9 bases at J, with 21 bases in the middle. This CDR3 is built from 16 residues. The chain's CDR3 is CASSLAPGRALIKAFF. In nucleotides, the CDR3 is TGCGCCAGCAGCTTGGCCCCAGGGCGAGCCTTAATTAAAGCTTTCTTT.

V and J are TRBV19 and TRBJ1-5; D call uncertain. CDR1 is LNHDA and CDR2 is SQIVND in the germline V gene (reference sequence). This CDR3 comprises 15 residues. Trimming pared 3 bases from V and 3 bases from J, leaving 12 bases between. The CDR3 DNA is TGTGCCAGTAGTATTCGCGGTGGACTCAATCAGCCCCAGCATTTT. It yields the protein CASSIRGGLNQPQHF.

J is TRBJ2-7 and V is TRBV7-9; the D gene is possibly TRBD2 (5 bases). Germline-derived CDR1 and CDR2 are SEHNR and FQNEAQ (reference sequence). The V and J ends lost 0 bases and 0 bases respectively, with 9 bases between them. CDR3 length: 15 amino acids. The DNA of the CDR3 is TGTGCCAGCAGCTTAGCGGAGGCGGGCTCCTACGAGCAGTACTTC. Its translation: CASSLAEAGSYEQYF.

The chain combines TRBV14 with TRBJ2-1; perhaps TRBD2 as D (5 bases). The V gene's germline CDR1 is SGHDN and CDR2 FVKESK. The CDR3 contains 13 residues. Trimming pared 4 bases from V and 7 bases from J, leaving 11 bases between. The CDR3 coding sequence is TGTGCCAGCAGCCCCTCCTGGGAGAATGAGCAGTTCTTC. It is translated as CASSPSWENEQFF.

J is TRBJ1-1 and V is TRBV18; possible D gene TRBD1, 5 bases. Per the germline V gene, CDR1 is KGHSH and CDR2 is LQKENI. The CDR3 totals 14 residues. V shed 2 bases and J shed 5 bases, with 12 bases lying between them. Here the CDR3 reads CASSPFGGETEAFF. For the CDR3, the DNA is TGTGCCAGCTCACCATTCGGGGGAGAGACTGAAGCTTTCTTT.

This clone was recorded once. The CDR3 nucleotides are TGCGCCAGCAGCAGAGACAGGCGGGCGAACACTGAAGCTTTCTTT. Protein product: CASSRDRRANTEAFF. The V call is TRBV5-1, the J call TRBJ1-1; possibly TRBD1 for D (6 bases). V lost 4 bases and J lost 1, with 14 bases in between. The germline V gene has CDR1 SGHRS and CDR2 YFSETQ. This CDR3 has 15 residues.

The V gene is TRBV28, the J gene TRBJ2-2; D call uncertain. The V and J ends lost 4 bases and 8 bases respectively, with 5 bases between them. Looked up from germline, CDR1 is MDHEN and CDR2 is SYDVKM. This CDR3 comprises 11 residues. CDR3 loop: CASSYRGELFF. As DNA, the CDR3 is TGTGCCAGCAGTTACCGGGGGGAGCTGTTTTTT.

The chain couples TRBV4-1 to TRBJ1-2, with D maybe TRBD1 (6 bases). Germline V CDR1 and CDR2: MGHRA, YSYEKL. V dropped 3 bases and J dropped 5 bases, with 16 bases sitting between them. The CDR3 consists of 15 residues. As DNA, the CDR3 is TGCGCCAGCAGCCAGCTCGTAGGACAGTTTTATGGCTACACCTTC. Translating it yields CASSQLVGQFYGYTF.